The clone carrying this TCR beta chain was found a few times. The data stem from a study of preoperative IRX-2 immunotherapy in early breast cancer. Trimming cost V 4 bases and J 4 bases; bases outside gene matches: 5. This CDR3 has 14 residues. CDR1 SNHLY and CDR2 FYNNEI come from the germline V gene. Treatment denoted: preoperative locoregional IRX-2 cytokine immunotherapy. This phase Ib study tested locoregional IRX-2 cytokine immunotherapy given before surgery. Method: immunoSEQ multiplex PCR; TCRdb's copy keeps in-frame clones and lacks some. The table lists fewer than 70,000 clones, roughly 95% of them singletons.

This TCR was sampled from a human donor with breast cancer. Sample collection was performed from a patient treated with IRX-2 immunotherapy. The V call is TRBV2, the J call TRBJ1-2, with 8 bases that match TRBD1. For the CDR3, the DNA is TGTGCCAGCAGTGGGACAGGGCGACTCTATGGCTACACCTTC. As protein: CASSGTGRLYGYTF.